The clone carrying this T cell receptor beta chain was counted at least ten times. What it binds is not known. The team produced cDNA through 5'RACE using 10-nucleotide random UMIs. TCRdb used MiXCR to reprocess the 5' RACE reads, holding one entry per CDR3 protein. Of about 71,000 distinct CDR3 sequences listed, about 3.4% are singletons. This specimen belongs to a study of neurological immune-mediated disorders. Study-wide background: There were some 35 multiple sclerosis patients; around 31 were relapsing-remitting and 3 were secondary progressive.

Study results and limitations: Phylogenetic analysis grouped 18 of 34 multiple sclerosis patients' repertoires together, suggesting a possible repertoire signature.

2 million PBMCs stored at -80 C were the source of the unsorted libraries. Input material: PBMCs. The sequence came from a man aged 40-50 years with multiple sclerosis.

The CDR3 protein is CATLDGFYGYTF. The CDR3 nucleotides are TGTGCCACCCTGGACGGATTCTATGGCTACACCTTC. This chain uses TRBV19 with TRBJ1-2; D uncertain. Trimming left V 10 bases short and J 4 bases short, with 13 bases between. Germline V gene lookup returns CDR1 LNHDA and CDR2 SQIVND (reference sequence). The CDR3 covers 12 residues.